Listed here are 31 T cell receptor beta chains from one sample, sequenced in a study of T cell repertoires in cytomegalovirus infection. TCRdb reanalysed the reads using MiXCR and keeps one entry per CDR3 protein. The data show roughly 990,000 distinct CDR3 sequences, 31% seen once. Antigens for these TCRs are unknown. Specimen: cultured CD8+ T cells from PBMCs, collected from culture after CMV antigen stimulation. The receptors were sampled from a human donor in good health (CMV status not recorded). Some clones in this sample may be carry-over from other donors' samples.

The rearrangement links TRBV27 to TRBJ2-1; D is unresolved. V dropped 0 bases and J dropped 0 bases, with 6 bases sitting between them. The germline V gene has CDR1 MNHEY and CDR2 SMNVEV (reference sequence). This CDR3 is built from 15 residues. The CDR3 coding sequence is TGTGCCAGCAGTTTATCCCCGAGCTCCTACAATGAGCAGTTCTTC. Protein: CASSLSPSSYNEQFF.

The chain uses TRBV5-4 and TRBJ2-3; D is possibly TRBD1 or TRBD2 (5 bases each). Trimming pared 0 bases from V and 2 bases from J, leaving 13 bases between. The CDR3 has 16 amino acids. CDR1 is SGHNT and CDR2 is YYREEE in the germline V gene (reference sequence). Here the CDR3 reads CASSLGGGWPTDTQYF. The CDR3 DNA reads as TGTGCCAGCAGCTTGGGTGGGGGATGGCCCACAGATACGCAGTATTTT.

This clonotype has only a few counts. This chain links TRBV4-1 with TRBJ1-5; D is unclear. The CDR3 spans 15 residues. Germline values: CDR1 MGHRA, CDR2 YSYEKL. V gave up 4 bases and J gave up 0 bases, with 10 bases separating them. CDR3 nucleotide sequence: TGCGCCAGCAGCCCGCGTTGGGGTAGCAATCAGCCCCAGCATTTT. Translation: CASSPRWGSNQPQHF.

This clonotype was seen repeatedly, ten times or more. The chain recombines TRBV12-3 or TRBV12-4 with TRBJ1-1; 9 bases match TRBD1. This CDR3 is built from 13 residues. With 8 bases clipped from V and 5 bases from J, the junction kept 6 bases outside the gene matches. For the CDR3, the DNA is TGTGCCAGCTCACCGGACAGGGGTACTGAAGCTTTCTTT. This translates into CASSPDRGTEAFF.

This clonotype was picked up a small number of times. The V call is TRBV12-3 or TRBV12-4, the J call TRBJ1-3, with D perhaps TRBD1 (5 bases). Deletions cut 4 bases from V and 4 bases from J, with 11 bases between. The CDR3 is made up of 14 amino acids. CDR3 region: CASSSPTAGNTIYF. CDR3 nucleotides: TGTGCCAGCAGTTCCCCGACAGCGGGAAACACCATATATTTT.

The gene calls are TRBV6-2 or TRBV6-3 and TRBJ2-5; 7 bases fit TRBD1. With V trimmed by 2 bases and J by 2 bases, 8 bases remained unmatched. The CDR3 has 16 amino acids. CDR1 is MNHEY, CDR2 SVGEGT, per germline. DNA of the CDR3: TGTGCCAGCAGTTACAGGGGACAGACGATACAAGAGACCCAGTACTTC. Encoded protein: CASSYRGQTIQETQYF.

This clonotype turned up a few times. The rearrangement joins TRBV7-6 to TRBJ2-3, with D uncertain. The germline V gene has CDR1 SGHVS and CDR2 FNYEAQ. V lost 2 bases to trimming and J lost 6 bases, with 12 bases between them. The CDR3 contains 14 residues. CDR3 DNA sequence: TGTGCCAGCAGCTTATTATATTCGGCCGATACGCAGTATTTT. Translation gives CASSLLYSADTQYF.

This clonotype was detected many times. The chain is built from TRBV27 and TRBJ2-2, with D perhaps TRBD1 (5 bases). This CDR3 region has 14 residues. Trimming shortened V by 3 bases and J by 4 bases, and 9 bases separated the two germline ends. The germline CDR1 and CDR2 sequences are MNHEY and SMNVEV (reference sequence). CDR3 nucleotide sequence: TGTGCCAGCAGTTTTGCAGGGCTCACCGGGGAGCTGTTTTTT. Translation: CASSFAGLTGELFF.

In this sample, this clonotype turned up many times. The chain couples TRBV7-6 to TRBJ1-1; tentative D call: TRBD1 (6 bases). The ends were cut back, 1 base at V and 4 bases at J, with 19 bases in the middle. This CDR3 is 17 amino acids long. Germline V gene lookup returns CDR1 SGHVS and CDR2 FNYEAQ. The chain's CDR3 is CASSLGRLGGRSTEAFF. CDR3 DNA: TGTGCCAGCAGCTTAGGAAGGCTCGGGGGGCGCAGCACTGAAGCTTTCTTT.

The chain uses TRBV7-9 and TRBJ1-2, with 9 bases matching TRBD1. The V and J ends lost 5 bases and 2 bases, in that order; junction bases with no gene match: 15. CDR1 SEHNR and CDR2 FQNEAQ come from the germline V gene (reference sequence). The CDR3 consists of 18 residues. DNA of the CDR3: TGTGCCAGCAGCCGTATCAGGGGCGAGGACAGGGGAAACTATGGCTACACCTTC. Translating it yields CASSRIRGEDRGNYGYTF.

This clonotype was seen a handful of times. The chain uses TRBV12-3 or TRBV12-4 and TRBJ2-1; the D gene is possibly TRBD2 (7 bases). The CDR3 runs to 15 residues. Between the trimmed V and J ends, which lost 6 bases and 6 bases, there was a span of 18 bases. DNA for the CDR3: TGTGCCAGCAGCCCTGCGGGGGCTTGGGGCAATGAGCAGTTCTTC. This gives the protein CASSPAGAWGNEQFF.

This clonotype was counted at least ten times. One end of the junction is discordant with germline, which a read error may explain. CDR3 sequence reads: CASSFHRDRSPFGDEQFF. The CDR3 DNA reads TGTGCCAGCAGTTTTCACCGGGACAGGTCACCTTTTGGGGATGAGCAGTTTTTC. This rearrangement joins TRBV12-3 or TRBV12-4 to TRBJ2-1; the match to TRBD1 covers 8 bases. The CDR3 totals 18 residues.

The J gene is TRBJ2-7, the V gene TRBV14; D not resolved. The CDR3 is 15 residues long. Germline CDR1 SGHDN, CDR2 FVKESK. The V gene lost 1 base and the J gene lost 2 bases, with 12 bases spanning the gap. CDR3 in DNA: TGTGCCAGCAGCCAAGGAGAACATACAGCCTACGAGCAGTACTTC. Translating it yields CASSQGEHTAYEQYF.

The rearrangement joins TRBV27 to TRBJ2-1; 12 nucleotides agree with TRBD2. Looked up from germline, CDR1 is MNHEY and CDR2 is SMNVEV (reference sequence). The CDR3 runs to 15 residues. V gave up 7 bases and J gave up 6 bases; unmatched junction bases: 7. The chain's CDR3 is CASTSSGGALNEQFF. The CDR3 DNA sequence: TGTGCCAGCACGTCTAGCGGGGGGGCTCTCAATGAGCAGTTCTTC.

The chain links TRBV20-1 to TRBJ2-6, with 7 bases matching TRBD1. With V trimmed by 0 bases and J by 4 bases, 12 bases remained unmatched. CDR1 and CDR2 (germline): DFQATT, SNEGSKA (reference sequence). The CDR3 runs to 18 residues. Here the CDR3 reads CSARDQGRGKTGANVLTF. The CDR3 DNA sequence: TGCAGTGCTAGAGATCAAGGCAGGGGGAAGACAGGGGCCAACGTCCTGACTTTC.

Ten or more counts support this clonotype. The chain employs TRBV7-6 and TRBJ2-1, with TRBD1 matching over 10 bases. There are 14 residues in the CDR3. Germline V gene data show CDR1 as SGHVS and CDR2 as FNYEAQ. Germline trimming cut 5 bases from V and 6 bases from J; bases unmatched to any gene: 4. The CDR3 DNA follows: TGTGCCAGCAGCCCTCGGACAGGGGGCAATGAGCAGTTCTTC. Amino acid sequence: CASSPRTGGNEQFF.

This clonotype has ten or more counts. The J gene is TRBJ2-1, the V gene TRBV7-6; perhaps TRBD2 as D (6 bases). Trimming removed 2 bases at V and 5 bases at J, with 10 bases between. The CDR3 covers 14 residues. The germline gives CDR1 SGHVS, CDR2 FNYEAQ. The CDR3 coding sequence is TGTGCCAGCAGCTTACTAGCGACCGACAATGAGCAGTTCTTC. Translation gives CASSLLATDNEQFF. The full variable domain, rest sourced from reference TRBV7-6 and TRBJ2-1, is GAGVSQSPRYKVTKRGQDVALRCDPISGHVSLYWYRQALGQGPEFLTYFNYEAQQDKSGLPNDRFSAERPEGSISTLTIQRTEQRDSAMYRCASSLLATDNEQFFGPGTRLTVL.

This rearrangement joins TRBV7-6 to TRBJ2-1, with TRBD1 matching over 9 bases. The CDR3 totals 16 residues. The V and J ends lost 3 bases and 7 bases, in that order; junction bases with no gene match: 10. Germline CDR1 and CDR2: SGHVS and FNYEAQ. The CDR3 sequence is CASSFAQGQGSNEQFF. The CDR3 nucleotides read TGTGCCAGCAGCTTTGCCCAAGGACAGGGGTCGAATGAGCAGTTCTTC.

J is TRBJ2-1 and V is TRBV19; the D is unclear. Looked up from germline, CDR1 is LNHDA and CDR2 is SQIVND (reference sequence). The CDR3 has 18 amino acids. V dropped 2 bases and J dropped 0 bases, with 17 bases sitting between them. The CDR3 reads CASSILRTAHSSYNEQFF. The CDR3 DNA is TGTGCCAGTAGTATACTCCGAACAGCCCATAGCTCCTACAATGAGCAGTTCTTC.

This chain links TRBV15 with TRBJ1-1, with no clear D. The CDR3 covers 13 residues. Per germline, CDR1 LNHNV and CDR2 YYDKDF (reference sequence). V was trimmed by 4 bases and J by 6 bases, leaving 12 bases between them. The CDR3 loop reads CATSIGSNPEAFF. In DNA form, the CDR3 reads TGTGCCACCAGCATCGGGTCTAACCCTGAAGCTTTCTTT.

V gene TRBV6-6 combines with J gene TRBJ2-3, with a weak D call TRBD2 (7 bases). The CDR3 is made up of 15 amino acids. Germline lookup yields CDR1 MNHNY and CDR2 SVGAGI (reference sequence). Trimming removed 6 bases at V and 6 bases at J, with 19 bases between. CDR3 region: CASSHRGAVDDTQYF. The CDR3 DNA reads TGTGCCAGCAGCCATCGGGGGGCGGTCGACGATACGCAGTATTTT.

The rearrangement links TRBV7-9 to TRBJ1-1; possibly TRBD1 for D (5 bases). The CDR3 is 14 residues long. Germline CDR1 SEHNR, CDR2 FQNEAQ (reference sequence). V lost 5 bases, J lost 3 bases, and 13 bases lay in between. The CDR3 DNA reads TGTGCCAGCAGCGACTTCAGGGCGGACACTGAAGCTTTCTTT. The encoded protein is CASSDFRADTEAFF.

This clonotype was counted many times. This chain connects TRBV7-2 to TRBJ1-5; 10 positions agree with TRBD1. CDR1 and CDR2 from the germline V gene are SGHTA and FQGNSA. Unmatched junction bases numbered 4, after V lost 3 bases and J lost 5 bases. This CDR3 has 15 amino acids. This chain's CDR3 is CASSFDRGRDQPQHF. The CDR3 region has the DNA TGTGCCAGCAGCTTTGACAGGGGGCGGGATCAGCCCCAGCATTTT.

The chain carries TRBV12-3 or TRBV12-4 and TRBJ1-2; possibly TRBD1 for D (5 bases). V was pared by 1 base and J by 1 base, with 13 bases between. The length of the CDR3 is 16 residues. The CDR3 spells CASSLGGTESNYGYTF. CDR3 coding DNA: TGTGCCAGCAGTTTAGGGGGGACCGAAAGTAACTATGGCTACACCTTC.

This clonotype was found a few times. The CDR3 is CASSLVPKGGTDTQYF. As DNA, the CDR3 is TGCGCCAGCAGCTTGGTCCCCAAGGGGGGCACAGATACGCAGTATTTT. The rearrangement links TRBV5-1 to TRBJ2-3, with D tentatively TRBD1 (6 bases). Germline lookup yields CDR1 SGHRS and CDR2 YFSETQ. V gave up 0 bases and J gave up 1 base, with 12 bases separating them. This CDR3 comprises 16 residues.

The V and J genes are TRBV4-1 and TRBJ2-1; possible D gene TRBD1, 6 bases. Per the germline V gene, CDR1 is MGHRA and CDR2 is YSYEKL. With 5 bases removed from V and 10 bases from J, the gap between germline ends came to 15 bases. The CDR3 sequence is 13 residues long. CDR3 sequence reads: CASSESRGREQFF. CDR3 bases: TGCGCCAGCAGCGAAAGCAGGGGTCGGGAGCAGTTCTTC.

The chain has TRBV7-8 and TRBJ2-2; D is undetermined. With 1 base removed from V and 5 bases from J, the gap between germline ends came to 11 bases. Germline V gives CDR1 SGHVS, CDR2 FQNEAQ. CDR3 size: 15 residues. The CDR3 nucleotides read TGTGCCAGCAGCTTAGGTCCTTCGAGAACCGGGGAGCTGTTTTTT. This sequence encodes CASSLGPSRTGELFF.

Notes on this clonotype: Likely a read error: the CDR3 ends without its conserved phenylalanine or tryptophan. The genes are TRBV10-3 and TRBJ2-6; no clear D. This CDR3 is built from 15 residues. V was clipped by 8 bases and J by 0 bases, with 11 bases between them. Germline V lookup: CDR1 ENHRY, CDR2 SYGVKD. The CDR3 DNA follows: TGTGCCATCCTGGCCTGGGGCTCTGGGGCCAACGTCCTGACTCTC. It yields the protein CAILAWGSGANVLTL.

This clonotype was seen ten or more times. This chain uses TRBV7-9 with TRBJ1-4, with 8 bases identical to TRBD1. Germline CDR1 is SEHNR and CDR2 is FQNEAQ (reference sequence). The CDR3 consists of 16 residues. V lost 0 bases to trimming and J lost 7 bases; unmatched junction nucleotides: 7. The DNA of the CDR3 is TGTGCCAGCAGCTTAGCGCGATCCCAGGGGGCTGAAAAACTGTTTTTT. As protein: CASSLARSQGAEKLFF.

This clonotype came up once. The V gene is TRBV7-9, the J gene TRBJ1-5; D ambiguous. The CDR3 is made up of 15 amino acids. Germline lookup yields CDR1 SEHNR and CDR2 FQNEAQ (reference sequence). The germline V and J ends were trimmed by 3 bases and 4 bases, with 13 bases remaining between them. The DNA of the CDR3 is TGTGCCAGCAGCTTTTCTGGGGTTGGGAATCAGCCCCAGCATTTT. Its translation is CASSFSGVGNQPQHF.

V usage is TRBV6-2 or TRBV6-3 and J usage is TRBJ1-5; 8 bases match TRBD1. J gave up 4 bases and V 2 bases, and 13 bases lay outside the gene matches. The CDR3 extends over 18 amino acids. The germline gives CDR1 MNHEY, CDR2 SVGEGT. DNA of the CDR3: TGTGCCAGCAGTTACCCGGAGGACAGGGAAAGCTTGAATCAGCCCCAGCATTTT. As protein: CASSYPEDRESLNQPQHF.